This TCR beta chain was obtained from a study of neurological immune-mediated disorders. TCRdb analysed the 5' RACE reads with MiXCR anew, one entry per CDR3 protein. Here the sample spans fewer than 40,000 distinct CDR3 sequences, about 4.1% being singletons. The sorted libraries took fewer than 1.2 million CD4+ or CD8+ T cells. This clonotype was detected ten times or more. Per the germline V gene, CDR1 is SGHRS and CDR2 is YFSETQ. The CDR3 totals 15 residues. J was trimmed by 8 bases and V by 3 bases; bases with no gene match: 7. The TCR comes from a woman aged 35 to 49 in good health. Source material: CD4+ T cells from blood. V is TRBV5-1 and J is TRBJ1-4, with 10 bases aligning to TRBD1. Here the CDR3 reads CASSSRRDRGEKLFF. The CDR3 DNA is TGCGCCAGCAGCTCTCGCCGGGACAGGGGAGAAAAACTGTTTTTT.